This TCR beta chain was captured in a study of T cells in Graves' hyperthyroidism and ophthalmopathy (dated by TCRdb to the late 2010s). With regard to the full study: Peripheral blood was collected at initial diagnosis, before any treatment. To identify TCR V-J signatures that set the groups apart, the researchers used a discovery cohort of roughly 100 patients, made up of fewer than 50 with Graves' ophthalmopathy and 57 with stable Graves' hyperthyroidism. Prospective prediction of ophthalmopathy was tested in an independent validation cohort consisting of under 20 hyperthyroidism patients and 15 or so patients who later progressed to ophthalmopathy. The 95 to 100 discovery patients were randomly divided into training and test sets at a 7:3 ratio. The study also compared thyroid tissue and blood T-cell repertoires from 6 or 7 Graves' hyperthyroidism patients. Once sampling was done, hyperthyroidism patients were given methimazole at a starting dose of 30 mg daily, whereas ophthalmopathy patients were given high-dose intravenous methylprednisolone. The paper describes TCR Vbeta CDR3 sequencing of fewer than 150 peripheral blood samples, made up of 43 ophthalmopathy patients, approximately 76 hyperthyroidism patients and 17 progressor patients. Study-level results and caveats: No statistical method was used to set the sample size in advance, and investigators knew the group allocation. Most expanded thyroid clonotypes (frequency above 0.001) were also found in blood, which suggests that blood repertoires may mirror thyroid immune responses. During validation, the model predicted progression to ophthalmopathy a median of around 7 months ahead of onset, with almost 71% sensitivity and 72.22% specificity. In cross-validation, a model built on a 13 V-J signature told ophthalmopathy apart from stable hyperthyroidism with under 90% sensitivity and 81% to 82% specificity, and in testing the same model reached 80%/75%.

Many counts were recorded for this clonotype. The specificity of this receptor is unknown. No much larger clone is present one base from it, and per-base qualities are unavailable. The TCR beta CDR3 regions were amplified from RNA transcripts. A first-round RT-PCR of the TCR CDR3 used the HTBI primer set with the Qiagen OneStep RT-PCR kit. Libraries were constructed in a second round of multiplex PCR, after which size selection and purification were performed. The libraries were sequenced on an Illumina HiSeq2000 using paired-end 100 bp reads. Per the source publication's procedure: SOAPnuke was used to process the raw data, with reads discarded if the reads contained adapters or uncalled bases, had a mean Phred below 15, or lacked an exact constant-primer or identifier match. COPE v1.2.5 was used to merge high-quality paired reads, and clonotypes were defined as unique nucleotide sequences. MiTCR v1.1 was used to align the clonotypes against IMGT TRBV, TRBD and TRBJ reference segments. The analysis was restricted to V-J combinations with a frequency above 0.0001, which together covered 99% to 99.2% of the repertoires. The TCS score was defined as F50 (clonal expansion) divided by E x V (chaos), with BLOSUM62-based TCRdist calculated between CDR3 peptides within each V-J. Welch's t-statistics and random forest reduced roughly 500 V-J features to 10 to 15, which were used in a naive Bayes classifier (R e1071). Clones were called with MiXCR by TCRdb after fastp trimmed the public reads at Q25, and only in-frame beta chains were retained. Each record represents a unique CDR3 protein, reported with the most common genes and DNA among its rows. Here the V and J calls rest on TCRdb's processing, not on the authors' analysis. A total of some 400,000 distinct CDR3 sequences appear in this sample, roughly 14% of them only once. The ten largest clones add up to around 21% of the sample.

V is clipped by 4 bases and J by 0 bases, and the sequence between their germline boundaries is 17 bases long. The CDR3, cysteine through phenylalanine, is 17 amino acids long. CDR3 DNA only is kept here, 51 bases in frame from base 1. Sequences KGHDR (CDR1) and SFDVKD (CDR2) are obtained from the germline V gene. Hyperthyroidism patients were aged 18 to 65 years and newly diagnosed, with disease duration of less than 2 months. The study excluded patients with uncontrolled infections, other autoimmune diseases, pregnancy or lactation. Diagnoses were based on clinical symptoms, serum thyroxine and TRAb, thyroid ultrasound and orbital computed tomography. Blood from progressor patients was drawn when they were first diagnosed with hyperthyroidism, before any ophthalmopathy symptoms appeared. Ficoll-Paque density gradient centrifugation was used to isolate PBMCs from around 9.1 ml of fresh peripheral blood. Patients classed as progressors first received a Graves' hyperthyroidism diagnosis and then went on to develop ophthalmopathy during follow-up. Total RNA was extracted with Trizol reagent, and quality was checked on an Agilent 2100 Bioanalyzer.

The chain is assembled from TRBV24-1 and TRBJ1-1, and possibly TRBD1, on 6 matching bases. The receptor's source is a man aged 30 to 39 with Graves' hyperthyroidism that later progressed to Graves' ophthalmopathy. Material for sequencing was blood. The CDR3 protein is CATSENFRGFMNTEAFF. The bases are TGTGCCACCAGTGAAAACTTCAGGGGATTCATGAACACTGAAGCTTTCTTT.